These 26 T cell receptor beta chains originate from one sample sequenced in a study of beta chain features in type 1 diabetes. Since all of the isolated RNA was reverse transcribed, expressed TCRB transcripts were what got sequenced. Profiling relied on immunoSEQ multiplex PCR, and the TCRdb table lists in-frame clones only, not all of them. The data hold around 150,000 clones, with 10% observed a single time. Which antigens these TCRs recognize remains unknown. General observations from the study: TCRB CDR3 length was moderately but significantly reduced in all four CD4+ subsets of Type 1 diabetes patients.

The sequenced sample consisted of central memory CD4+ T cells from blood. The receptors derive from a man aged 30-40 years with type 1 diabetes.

CDR3 amino acids: CASRTGQASLYGYTF. The CDR3 coding sequence is TGTGCCAGTAGGACTGGACAGGCTTCTCTCTATGGCTACACCTTC. The V and J genes are TRBV19 and TRBJ1-2; 7 positions match TRBD1. Unmatched junction bases numbered 11, after V lost 6 bases and J lost 4 bases. The CDR3 extends over 15 amino acids. Germline V CDR1 and CDR2: LNHDA, SQIVND (reference sequence).

For the CDR3, the DNA is TGTGCCAGCAGTTACACAGGGGGCCGACAGCCCCAGCATTTT. Protein product: CASSYTGGRQPQHF. The chain links TRBV6-5 to TRBJ1-5, with 9 bases aligning to TRBD1. Germline assignment: CDR1 MNHEY and CDR2 SVGAGI. V was pared by 2 bases and J by 7 bases, with 3 bases of the junction left unmatched. This CDR3 contains 14 residues.

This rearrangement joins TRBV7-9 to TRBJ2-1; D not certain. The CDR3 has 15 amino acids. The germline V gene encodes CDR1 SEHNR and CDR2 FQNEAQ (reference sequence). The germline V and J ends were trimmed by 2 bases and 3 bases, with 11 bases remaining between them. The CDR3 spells CASSLSRPSYNEQFF. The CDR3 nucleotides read TGTGCCAGCAGCTTAAGCCGCCCTAGCTACAATGAGCAGTTCTTC.

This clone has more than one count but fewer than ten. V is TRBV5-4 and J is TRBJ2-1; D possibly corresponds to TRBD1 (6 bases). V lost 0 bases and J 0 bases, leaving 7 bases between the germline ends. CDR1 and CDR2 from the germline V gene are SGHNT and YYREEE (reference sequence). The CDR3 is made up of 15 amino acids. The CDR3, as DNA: TGTGCCAGCAGCTTGGGGACAGCCTCCTACAATGAGCAGTTCTTC. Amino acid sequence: CASSLGTASYNEQFF.

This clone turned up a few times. The CDR3 DNA is TGTGCCACCAGTATCCGTGGACAGGGCTACGAGCAGTACTTC. Protein sequence: CATSIRGQGYEQYF. The chain uses TRBV15 and TRBJ2-7; 8 bases match TRBD1. Unmatched junction bases numbered 7, after V lost 6 bases and J lost 3 bases. The CDR3 totals 14 residues. Germline V gene data show CDR1 as LNHNV and CDR2 as YYDKDF (reference sequence).

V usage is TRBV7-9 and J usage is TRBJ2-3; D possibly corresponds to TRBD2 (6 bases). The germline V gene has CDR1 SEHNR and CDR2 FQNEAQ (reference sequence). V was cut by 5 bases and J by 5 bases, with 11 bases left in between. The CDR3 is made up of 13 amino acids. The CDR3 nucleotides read TGTGCCAGCAGCGTAGACGGGGGAGATACGCAGTATTTT. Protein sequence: CASSVDGGDTQYF. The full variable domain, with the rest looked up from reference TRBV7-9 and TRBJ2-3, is DTGVSQNPRHKITKRGQNVTFRCDPISEHNRLYWYRQTLGQGPEFLTYFQNEAQLEKSRLLSDRFSAERPKGSFSTLEIQRTEQGDSAMYLCASSVDGGDTQYFGPGTRLTVL.

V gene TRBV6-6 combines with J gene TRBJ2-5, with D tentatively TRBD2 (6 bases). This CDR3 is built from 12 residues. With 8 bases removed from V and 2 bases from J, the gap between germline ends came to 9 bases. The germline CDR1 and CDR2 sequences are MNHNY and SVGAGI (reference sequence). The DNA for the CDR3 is TGTGCCAGCCACGGGACTCAAGAGACCCAGTACTTC. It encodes CASHGTQETQYF.

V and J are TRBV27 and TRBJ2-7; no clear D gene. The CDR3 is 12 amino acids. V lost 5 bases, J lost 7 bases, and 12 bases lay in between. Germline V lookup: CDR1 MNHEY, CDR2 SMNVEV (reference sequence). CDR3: CASSKPGLEQYF. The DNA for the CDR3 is TGTGCCAGCAGTAAACCGGGTTTAGAGCAGTACTTC.

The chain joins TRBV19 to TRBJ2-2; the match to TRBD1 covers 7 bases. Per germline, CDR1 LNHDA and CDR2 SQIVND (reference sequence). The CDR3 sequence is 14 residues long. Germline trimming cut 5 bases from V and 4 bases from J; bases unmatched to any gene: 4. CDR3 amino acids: CASSSAGGTGELFF. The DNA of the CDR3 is TGTGCCAGTAGTTCGGCAGGGGGCACCGGGGAGCTGTTTTTT.

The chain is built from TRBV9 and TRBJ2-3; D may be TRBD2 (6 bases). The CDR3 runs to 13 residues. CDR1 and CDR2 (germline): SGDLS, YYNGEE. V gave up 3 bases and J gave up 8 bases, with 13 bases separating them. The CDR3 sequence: CASSARLVGTQYF. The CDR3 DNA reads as TGTGCCAGCAGCGCTCGACTAGTCGGTACGCAGTATTTT.

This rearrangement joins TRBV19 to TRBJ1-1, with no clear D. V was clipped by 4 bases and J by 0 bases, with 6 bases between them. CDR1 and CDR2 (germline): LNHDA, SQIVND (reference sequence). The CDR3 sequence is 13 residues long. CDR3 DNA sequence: TGTGCCAGTAGTACGGAGATGAACACTGAAGCTTTCTTT. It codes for CASSTEMNTEAFF.

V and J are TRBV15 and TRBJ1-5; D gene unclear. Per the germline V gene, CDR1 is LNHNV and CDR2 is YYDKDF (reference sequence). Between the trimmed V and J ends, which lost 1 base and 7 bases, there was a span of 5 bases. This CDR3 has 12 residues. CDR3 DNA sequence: TGTGCCACCAGCAGAGTGGAGCAGCCCCAGCATTTT. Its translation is CATSRVEQPQHF.

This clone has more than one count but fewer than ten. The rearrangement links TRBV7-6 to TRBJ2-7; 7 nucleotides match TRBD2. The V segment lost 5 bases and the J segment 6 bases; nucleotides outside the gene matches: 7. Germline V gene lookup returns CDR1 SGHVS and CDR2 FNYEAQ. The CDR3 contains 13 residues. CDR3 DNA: TGTGCCAGCAGCCCCCGACTAGCAGGCGAGCAGTACTTC. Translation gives CASSPRLAGEQYF. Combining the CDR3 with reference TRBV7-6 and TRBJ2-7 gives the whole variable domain GAGVSQSPRYKVTKRGQDVALRCDPISGHVSLYWYRQALGQGPEFLTYFNYEAQQDKSGLPNDRFSAERPEGSISTLTIQRTEQRDSAMYRCASSPRLAGEQYFGPGTRLTVT.

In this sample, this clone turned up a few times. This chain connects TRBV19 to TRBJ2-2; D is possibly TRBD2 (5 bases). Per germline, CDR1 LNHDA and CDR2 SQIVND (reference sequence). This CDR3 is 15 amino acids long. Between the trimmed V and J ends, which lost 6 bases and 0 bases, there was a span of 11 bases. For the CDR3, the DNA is TGTGCCAGTAGAAGGAGACTACCGAACACCGGGGAGCTGTTTTTT. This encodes CASRRRLPNTGELFF. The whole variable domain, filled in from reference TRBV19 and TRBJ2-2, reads DGGITQSPKYLFRKEGQNVTLSCEQNLNHDAMYWYRQDPGQGLRLIYYSQIVNDFQKGDIAEGYSVSREKKESFPLTVTSAQKNPTAFYLCASRRRLPNTGELFFGEGSRLTVL.

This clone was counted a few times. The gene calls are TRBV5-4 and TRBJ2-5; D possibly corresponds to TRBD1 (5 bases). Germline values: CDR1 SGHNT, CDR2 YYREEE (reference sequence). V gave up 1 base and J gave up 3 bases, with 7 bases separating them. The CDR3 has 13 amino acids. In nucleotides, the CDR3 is TGTGCCAGCAGCTTGCGACAGAAAGAGACCCAGTACTTC. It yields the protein CASSLRQKETQYF.

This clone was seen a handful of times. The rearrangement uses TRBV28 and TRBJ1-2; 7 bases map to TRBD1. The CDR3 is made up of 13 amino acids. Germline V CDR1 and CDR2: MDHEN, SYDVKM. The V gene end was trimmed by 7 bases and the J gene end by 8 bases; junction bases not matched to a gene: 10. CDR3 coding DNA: TGTGCCAGCATCGGGACAGCATGGGGGGGCTACACCTTC. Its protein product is CASIGTAWGGYTF.

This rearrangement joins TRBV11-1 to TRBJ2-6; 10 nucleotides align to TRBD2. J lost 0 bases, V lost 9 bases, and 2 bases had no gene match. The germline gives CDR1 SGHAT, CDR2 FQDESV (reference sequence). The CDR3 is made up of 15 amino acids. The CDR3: CASSGRNSGANVLTF. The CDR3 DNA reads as TGTGCCAGTAGCGGGAGGAACTCTGGGGCCAACGTCCTGACTTTC.

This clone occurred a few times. CDR3 coding DNA: TGTGCCAGCAGCTCCCCCCCGACAGGGGGTGGCACTGAAGCTTTCTTT. Its translation is CASSSPPTGGGTEAFF. This chain connects TRBV5-4 to TRBJ1-1; TRBD1 agrees at 9 bases. The trim removed 3 bases at V and 4 bases at J, leaving 10 bases unmatched. The V gene's germline CDR1 is SGHNT and CDR2 YYREEE (reference sequence). The CDR3 runs to 16 residues.

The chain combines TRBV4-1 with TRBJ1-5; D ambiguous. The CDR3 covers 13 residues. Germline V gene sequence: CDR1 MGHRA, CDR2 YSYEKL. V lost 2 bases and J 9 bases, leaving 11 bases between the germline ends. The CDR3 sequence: CASSQYPGVPQHF. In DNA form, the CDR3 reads TGCGCCAGCAGCCAATATCCCGGGGTGCCCCAGCATTTT.

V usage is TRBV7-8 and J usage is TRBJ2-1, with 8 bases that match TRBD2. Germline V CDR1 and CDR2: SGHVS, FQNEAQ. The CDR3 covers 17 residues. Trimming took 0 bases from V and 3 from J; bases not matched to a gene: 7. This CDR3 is CASSLAGAGGFYNEQFF. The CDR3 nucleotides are TGTGCCAGCAGCTTAGCGGGTGCGGGAGGTTTCTACAATGAGCAGTTCTTC. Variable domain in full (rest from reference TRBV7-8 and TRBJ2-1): GAGVSQSPRYKVAKRGQDVALRCDPISGHVSLFWYQQALGQGPEFLTYFQNEAQLDKSGLPSDRFFAERPEGSVSTLKIQRTQQEDSAVYLCASSLAGAGGFYNEQFFGPGTRLTVL.

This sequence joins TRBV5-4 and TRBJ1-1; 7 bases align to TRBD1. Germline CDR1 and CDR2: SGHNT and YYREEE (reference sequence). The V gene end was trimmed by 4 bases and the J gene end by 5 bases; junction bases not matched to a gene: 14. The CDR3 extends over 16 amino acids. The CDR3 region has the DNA TGTGCCAGCAGCCCTGATCCGACAGGGTTAGGAACTGAAGCTTTCTTT. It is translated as CASSPDPTGLGTEAFF.

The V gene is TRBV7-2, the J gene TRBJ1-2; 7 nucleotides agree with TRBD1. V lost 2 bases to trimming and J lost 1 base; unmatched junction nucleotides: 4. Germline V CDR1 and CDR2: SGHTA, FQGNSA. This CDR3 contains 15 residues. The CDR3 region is CASSLHRGDNYGYTF. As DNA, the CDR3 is TGTGCCAGCAGCTTACACAGGGGAGATAACTATGGCTACACCTTC.

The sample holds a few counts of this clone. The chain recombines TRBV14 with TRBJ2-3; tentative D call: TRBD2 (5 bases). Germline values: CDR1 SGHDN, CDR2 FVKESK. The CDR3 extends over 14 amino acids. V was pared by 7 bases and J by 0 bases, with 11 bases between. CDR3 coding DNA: TGTGCCAGCACGTCTAGCCTCAGCACAGATACGCAGTATTTT. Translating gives CASTSSLSTDTQYF.

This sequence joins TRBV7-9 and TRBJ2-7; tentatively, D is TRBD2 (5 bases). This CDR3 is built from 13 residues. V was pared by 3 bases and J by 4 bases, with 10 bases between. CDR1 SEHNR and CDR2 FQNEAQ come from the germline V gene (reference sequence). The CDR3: CASSFSTGYEQYF. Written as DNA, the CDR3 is TGTGCCAGCAGCTTTTCAACGGGATACGAGCAGTACTTC.

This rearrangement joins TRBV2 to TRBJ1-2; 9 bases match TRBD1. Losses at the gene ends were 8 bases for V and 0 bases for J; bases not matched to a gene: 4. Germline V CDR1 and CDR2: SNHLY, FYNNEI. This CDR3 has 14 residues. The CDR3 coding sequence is TGTGCCAGCGGGACAGGGAGAGCTAACTATGGCTACACCTTC. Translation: CASGTGRANYGYTF.

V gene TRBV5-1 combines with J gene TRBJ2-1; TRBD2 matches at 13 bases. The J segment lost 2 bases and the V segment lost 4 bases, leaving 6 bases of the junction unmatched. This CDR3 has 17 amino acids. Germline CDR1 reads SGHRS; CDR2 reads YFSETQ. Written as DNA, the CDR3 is TGCGCCAGCAGCACGGGACTAGCGGGACTTACCTACAATGAGCAGTTCTTC. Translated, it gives CASSTGLAGLTYNEQFF.